The next 23 T cell receptor beta chains were all read from a single sample in a study of blood T cell repertoires in COVID-19. Repertoires were generated with immunoSEQ multiplex PCR, while TCRdb's copy carries only in-frame clones and drops some. In the table there are 500,000 or so clones, roughly nine tenths of which are singletons. Sequenced: PBMCs or T cells enriched from blood (not recorded which). The receptor source for this set is a woman under 30 who had recovered from COVID-19.

This clone was found a few times. This sequence joins TRBV7-6 and TRBJ1-6; TRBD1 matches at 11 bases. The CDR3 totals 18 residues. CDR1 SGHVS and CDR2 FNYEAQ come from the germline V gene. Trimming at V came to 5 bases and at J to 0 bases, leaving 6 bases not matched to a gene. CDR3 region: CASSGRTGGVSYNSPLHF. CDR3 bases: TGTGCCAGCAGCGGACGGACAGGGGGCGTCTCCTATAATTCACCCCTCCACTTT.

The chain carries TRBV30 and TRBJ1-1, with TRBD1 matching 7 bases. V lost 1 base to trimming and J lost 4 bases; unmatched junction nucleotides: 12. The CDR3 loop spans 16 amino acids. CDR1 GTSNPN and CDR2 SVGIG come from the germline V gene (reference sequence). The CDR3 DNA follows: TGTGCCTGGAGTGCCCCCAGGGGGAGAGGAGGCACTGAAGCTTTCTTT. This encodes CAWSAPRGRGGTEAFF.

V and J are TRBV9 and TRBJ2-1; 13 positions agree with TRBD2. This CDR3 has 17 residues. The V segment lost 3 bases and the J segment 2 bases; nucleotides outside the gene matches: 5. Germline CDR1 and CDR2: SGDLS and YYNGEE. The CDR3 bases are TGTGCCAGCAGCGCCGGACTAGCGGGGGCCGCCTACAATGAGCAGTTCTTC. Amino acid sequence: CASSAGLAGAAYNEQFF.

The chain carries TRBV4-2 and TRBJ1-5, with TRBD1 matching 8 bases. Germline V gene data show CDR1 as LGHNA and CDR2 as YNFKEQ. The CDR3 sequence is 17 residues long. The ends lost 0 bases at V and 3 bases at J; junction bases unmatched: 7. DNA of the CDR3: TGTGCCAGCAGCCAAGACGAGGGGGACAGGTCCAATCAGCCCCAGCATTTT. Translated: CASSQDEGDRSNQPQHF.

V and J are TRBV28 and TRBJ1-5, with a weak D call TRBD1 (5 bases). CDR1 and CDR2 (germline): MDHEN, SYDVKM. Trimming pared 6 bases from V and 5 bases from J, leaving 26 bases between. CDR3 length: 18 amino acids. The CDR3 coding sequence is TGTGCCAGCAGCGAGGACAACTCCCCCCCGACCAGCCATCAGCCCCAGCATTTT. This sequence encodes CASSEDNSPPTSHQPQHF.

The chain couples TRBV2 to TRBJ1-2; TRBD1 is a possible D gene (5 bases). Trimming removed 0 bases at V and 13 bases at J, with 15 bases between. The CDR3 is 13 residues long. CDR1 is SNHLY and CDR2 is FYNNEI in the germline V gene. In DNA form, the CDR3 reads TGTGCCAGCAGTGAAGCGCCCGGCCAGGGCCCCACCTTC. Translated, it gives CASSEAPGQGPTF.

This clone showed up just a few times. The V call is TRBV2, the J call TRBJ2-5, with TRBD2 matching over 9 bases. Germline V CDR1 and CDR2: SNHLY, FYNNEI. The CDR3 is 14 residues long. The junction had 3 bases not matched to a gene; V was cut back by 3 bases and J by 4 bases. The CDR3 nucleotides read TGTGCCAGCAGTGAGCTAGCGGGGTCAGAGACCCAGTACTTC. This codes for CASSELAGSETQYF.

The gene calls are TRBV6-5 and TRBJ1-6; possibly TRBD1 for D (6 bases). Germline V CDR1 and CDR2: MNHEY, SVGAGI. CDR3 size: 14 residues. Trimming removed 6 bases from V and 3 bases from J, with 9 bases in between. This CDR3 reads CASRGGNYNSPLHF. CDR3 DNA sequence: TGTGCCAGCAGAGGGGGAAACTATAATTCACCCCTCCACTTT.

As to this clone: Within the sample, other DNA sequences also encode this same CDR3. The chain couples TRBV4-1 to TRBJ1-3; D might be TRBD1 (5 bases). Per the germline V gene, CDR1 is MGHRA and CDR2 is YSYEKL. The CDR3 runs to 15 residues. V was trimmed by 4 bases and J by 5 bases, leaving 15 bases between them. Here the CDR3 reads CASSLETGVRNTIYF. CDR3 coding DNA: TGCGCCAGCAGCCTTGAAACAGGAGTCCGAAACACCATATATTTT.

The V call is TRBV18, the J call TRBJ2-7; unclear D gene. Germline values: CDR1 KGHSH, CDR2 LQKENI. V was pared by 2 bases and J by 4 bases, with 12 bases between. The CDR3 covers 14 residues. CDR3: CASSPSPSLYEQYF. CDR3 DNA: TGTGCCAGCTCACCAAGCCCGTCCCTATACGAGCAGTACTTC.

V gene TRBV19 combines with J gene TRBJ1-1; a possible D gene is TRBD1 (6 bases). In germline, CDR1 is LNHDA, CDR2 SQIVND (reference sequence). V lost 6 bases and J lost 4, with 9 bases in between. The CDR3 runs to 12 residues. This CDR3 is CASRWGPTEAFF. CDR3 nucleotide sequence: TGTGCCAGTAGATGGGGGCCCACTGAAGCTTTCTTT.

The gene calls are TRBV19 and TRBJ2-5; tentative D call: TRBD2 (6 bases). The CDR3 covers 14 residues. Germline V gene data show CDR1 as LNHDA and CDR2 as SQIVND (reference sequence). V was pared by 5 bases and J by 2 bases, with 12 bases between. CDR3 nucleotides: TGTGCCAGTAGTGTGTCGGGAGTGCAAGAGACCCAGTACTTC. It codes for CASSVSGVQETQYF.

This chain joins TRBV30 and TRBJ2-3; 8 bases map to TRBD1. With 5 bases clipped from V and 5 bases from J, the junction kept 6 bases outside the gene matches. Germline V gene data show CDR1 as GTSNPN and CDR2 as SVGIG (reference sequence). The CDR3 is made up of 13 amino acids. In DNA form, the CDR3 reads TGTGCCTGGGGGACAGGTTGGGGAGATACGCAGTATTTT. This sequence encodes CAWGTGWGDTQYF.

The chain is built from TRBV28 and TRBJ1-3; possible D gene TRBD1, 5 bases. Trimming shortened V by 5 bases and J by 4 bases, and 9 bases separated the two germline ends. This CDR3 is built from 13 residues. Germline CDR1 and CDR2: MDHEN and SYDVKM. The CDR3 region is CASSPDKGNTIYF. The CDR3 nucleotides are TGTGCCAGCAGTCCGGACAAAGGAAACACCATATATTTT.

This chain connects TRBV4-2 to TRBJ1-3; D uncertain. V was shortened by 0 bases and J by 0 bases, with 6 bases between the two germline ends. Per germline, CDR1 LGHNA and CDR2 YNFKEQ. The CDR3 contains 15 residues. The CDR3 region has the DNA TGTGCCAGCAGCCAAGAACAGAGCTCTGGAAACACCATATATTTT. Translating gives CASSQEQSSGNTIYF.

This clone was seen just once. The chain couples TRBV4-1 to TRBJ2-7; tentative D call: TRBD2 (6 bases). This CDR3 region has 19 residues. Germline V gene data show CDR1 as MGHRA and CDR2 as YSYEKL. V lost 0 bases and J lost 2, with 23 bases in between. This chain's CDR3 is CASSQDGRDNGGPTYEQYF. The CDR3 coding sequence is TGCGCCAGCAGCCAAGATGGCCGAGATAACGGGGGTCCTACCTACGAGCAGTACTTC.

The chain couples TRBV28 to TRBJ2-6, with 7 positions matching TRBD1. The CDR3 sequence is 16 residues long. Germline CDR1 is MDHEN and CDR2 is SYDVKM. The V segment lost 6 bases and the J segment 1 base; nucleotides outside the gene matches: 6. This CDR3 is CASRPGGSSGANVLTF. The CDR3 DNA follows: TGTGCCAGCAGGCCAGGGGGATCTTCTGGGGCCAACGTCCTGACTTTC.

This chain uses TRBV7-3 with TRBJ1-1; D not resolved. Germline V lookup: CDR1 SGHTA, CDR2 FQGTGA. This CDR3 is 13 amino acids long. V gave up 6 bases and J gave up 1 base, with 9 bases separating them. The DNA of the CDR3 is TGTGCCAGCAGTACCCCGGGGAACACTGAAGCTTTCTTT. Amino acids: CASSTPGNTEAFF.

The sample holds one count of this clone. V is TRBV19 and J is TRBJ1-1; D not resolved. This CDR3 spans 16 amino acids. The V and J ends lost 3 bases and 4 bases respectively, with 18 bases between them. The germline CDR1 and CDR2 sequences are LNHDA and SQIVND (reference sequence). The CDR3, as DNA: TGTGCCAGTAGTATCTTCCGAGGGATTGAGATCACTGAAGCTTTCTTT. Protein product: CASSIFRGIEITEAFF.

The chain carries TRBV6-5 and TRBJ1-2; D ambiguous. V lost 3 bases and J 4 bases, leaving 6 bases between the germline ends. CDR1 and CDR2 (germline): MNHEY, SVGAGI. There are 12 residues in the CDR3. The CDR3 bases are TGTGCCAGCAGTTATGGGCCCTATGGCTACACCTTC. It encodes CASSYGPYGYTF.

This chain connects TRBV12-2 to TRBJ1-2; the table's D call TRBD1 went unverified against the DNA. TRBV12-2 counts as a pseudogene. The CDR3 runs to 15 residues. The CDR3 spells CASRLNTDRHWGYTF. The CDR3 DNA is TGTGCAAGTCGCCTGAATACGGACAGGCATTGGGGCTACACCTTC.

This rearrangement joins TRBV15 to TRBJ1-1; no clear D gene. The V gene lost 1 base and the J gene lost 0 bases, with 3 bases spanning the gap. Germline V gives CDR1 LNHNV, CDR2 YYDKDF (reference sequence). The CDR3 has 13 amino acids. This CDR3 is CATSRAVNTEAFF. In DNA, the CDR3 is TGTGCCACCAGCAGAGCAGTGAACACTGAAGCTTTCTTT.

V and J are TRBV10-1 and TRBJ2-4; 10 bases match TRBD2. The germline V gene has CDR1 WNHNN and CDR2 SYGVQD (reference sequence). The CDR3 spans 16 residues. V was pared by 2 bases and J by 3 bases, with 4 bases of the junction left unmatched. The CDR3 region is CASSEGLAGVKNIQYF. DNA for the CDR3: TGCGCCAGCAGTGAGGGGCTAGCGGGGGTCAAAAACATTCAGTACTTC.